This T cell receptor (beta chain) was recorded in a study of T cells in localized non-small cell lung cancer. Libraries were prepared by immunoSEQ multiplex PCR; TCRdb keeps only in-frame clonotypes and omits some of them. The sample lists approximately 30,000 clones; under 95% were seen once. About this clone itself: The antigen is not known.

Study-wide points: Appearance in adjacent lung was seen for a median around 61 of the top 100 tumor clones.

Trimming stripped 3 bases from V and 7 bases from J, with 9 bases between. Looked up from germline, CDR1 is SEHNR and CDR2 is FQNEAQ (reference sequence). The CDR3 loop spans 12 amino acids. V usage is TRBV7-9 and J usage is TRBJ1-2, with D perhaps matching TRBD1 (5 bases). This clonotype was obtained from a female donor over 55 with stage II lung adenocarcinoma. Material: peripheral blood mononuclear cells, obtained before any cancer treatment. CDR3 in amino acids: CASSLGGGGYTF. DNA of the CDR3: TGTGCCAGCAGCTTGGGGGGAGGTGGCTACACCTTC.